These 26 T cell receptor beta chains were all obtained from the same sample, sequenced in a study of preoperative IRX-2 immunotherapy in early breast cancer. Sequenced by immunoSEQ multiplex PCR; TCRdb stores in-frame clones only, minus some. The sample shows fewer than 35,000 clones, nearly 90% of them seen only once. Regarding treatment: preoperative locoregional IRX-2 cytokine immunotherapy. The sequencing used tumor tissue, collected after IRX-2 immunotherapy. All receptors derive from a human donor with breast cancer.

The CDR3: CSVWDREYGGETQYF. CDR3 DNA: TGCAGCGTGTGGGACAGGGAATATGGGGGAGAGACCCAGTACTTC. The V call is TRBV29-1, the J call TRBJ2-5, with TRBD1 identical over 9 bases. Unmatched junction bases numbered 12, after V lost 6 bases and J lost 4 bases. This CDR3 has 15 residues. CDR1 is SQVTM and CDR2 is ANQGSEA in the germline V gene.

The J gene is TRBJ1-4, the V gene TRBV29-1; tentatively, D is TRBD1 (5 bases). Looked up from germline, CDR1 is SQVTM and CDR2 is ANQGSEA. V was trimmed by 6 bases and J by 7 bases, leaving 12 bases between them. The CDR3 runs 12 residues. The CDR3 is CSVQVKGEKLFF. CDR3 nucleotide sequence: TGCAGCGTACAGGTTAAGGGTGAAAAACTGTTTTTT.

CDR3 in DNA: TGCGCCAGCAGCCAAAATACCTATCCGGTAGCGGGCCATATCAATGAGCAGTTCTTC. It is translated as CASSQNTYPVAGHINEQFF. The genes are TRBV23-1 and TRBJ2-1; TRBD2 aligns across 7 bases. TRBV23-1 is sorted into the ORF group, with uncertain function. V was clipped by 6 bases and J by 6 bases; unmatched bases: 23. CDR3 size: 19 residues.

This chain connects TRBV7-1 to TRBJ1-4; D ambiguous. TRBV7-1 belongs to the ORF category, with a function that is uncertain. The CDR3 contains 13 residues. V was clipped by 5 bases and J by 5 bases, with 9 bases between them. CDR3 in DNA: TGTGCCAGCAGCCGGGATCGGAATGAAAAACTGTTTTTT. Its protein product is CASSRDRNEKLFF.

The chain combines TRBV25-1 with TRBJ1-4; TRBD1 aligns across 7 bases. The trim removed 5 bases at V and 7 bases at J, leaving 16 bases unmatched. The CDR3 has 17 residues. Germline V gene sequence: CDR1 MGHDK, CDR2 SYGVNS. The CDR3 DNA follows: TGTGCCAGCAGTCAAACCCGTTCGACAGGGTCAGGTGAAAAACTGTTTTTT. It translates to CASSQTRSTGSGEKLFF.

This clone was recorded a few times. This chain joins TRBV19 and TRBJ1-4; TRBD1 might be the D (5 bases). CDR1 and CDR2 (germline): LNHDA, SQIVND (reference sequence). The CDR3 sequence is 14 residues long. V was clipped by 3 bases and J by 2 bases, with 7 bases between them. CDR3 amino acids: CASSMGRTNEKLFF. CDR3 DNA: TGTGCCAGTAGTATGGGACGGACTAATGAAAAACTGTTTTTT.

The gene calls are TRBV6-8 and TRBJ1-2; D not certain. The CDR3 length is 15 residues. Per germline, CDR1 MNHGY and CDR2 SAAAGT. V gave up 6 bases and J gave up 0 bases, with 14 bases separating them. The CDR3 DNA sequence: TGTGCCAGCAGGAAGGGTACGGGAGCTAACTATGGCTACACCTTC. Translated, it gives CASRKGTGANYGYTF.

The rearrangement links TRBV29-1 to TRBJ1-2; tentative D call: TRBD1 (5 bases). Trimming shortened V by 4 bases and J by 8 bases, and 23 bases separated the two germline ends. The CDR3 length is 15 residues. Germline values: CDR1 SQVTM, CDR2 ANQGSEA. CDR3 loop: CSVAGLGPERGGYTF. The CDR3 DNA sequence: TGCAGCGTTGCTGGCCTGGGCCCCGAAAGGGGAGGCTACACCTTC.

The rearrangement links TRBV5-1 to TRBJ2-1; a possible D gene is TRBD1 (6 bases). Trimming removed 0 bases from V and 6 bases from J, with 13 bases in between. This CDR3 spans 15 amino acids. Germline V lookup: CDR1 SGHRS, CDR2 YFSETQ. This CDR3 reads CASSLAPRDINEQFF. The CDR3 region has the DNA TGCGCCAGCAGCTTGGCCCCCCGGGACATCAATGAGCAGTTCTTC.

The CDR3 loop reads CASSYTGTSVIYF. CDR3 sequence (DNA): TGTGCCAGCAGTTACACAGGGACCTCTGTCATATATTTT. The chain carries TRBV6-8 and TRBJ1-3, with a weak D call TRBD1 (6 bases). Germline CDR1 is MNHGY and CDR2 is SAAAGT. The V end lost 2 bases, the J end lost 12 bases, and 14 bases lay between the germline ends. CDR3 length: 13 residues.

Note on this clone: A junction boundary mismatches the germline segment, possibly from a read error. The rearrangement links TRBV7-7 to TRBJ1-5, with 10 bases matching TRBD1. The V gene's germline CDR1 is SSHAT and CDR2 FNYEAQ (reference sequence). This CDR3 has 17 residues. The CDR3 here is CARSLPWDRGNNQPQHF. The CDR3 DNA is TGTGCCAGAAGCTTGCCCTGGGACAGGGGAAACAATCAGCCCCAGCATTTT.

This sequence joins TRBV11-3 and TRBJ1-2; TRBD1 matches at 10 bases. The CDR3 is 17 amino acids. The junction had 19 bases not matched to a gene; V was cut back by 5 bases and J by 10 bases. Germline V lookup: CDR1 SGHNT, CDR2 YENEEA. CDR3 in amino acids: CASSPPPGTGVRFSYTF. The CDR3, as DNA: TGTGCCAGCAGCCCCCCACCGGGGACAGGGGTTCGTTTTTCCTACACCTTC.

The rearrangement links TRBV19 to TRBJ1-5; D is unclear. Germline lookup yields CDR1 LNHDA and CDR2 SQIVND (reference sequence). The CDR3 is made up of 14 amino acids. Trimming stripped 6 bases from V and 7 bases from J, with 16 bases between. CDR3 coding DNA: TGTGCCAGTAGGCGACTCCTTAGCGACCAGCCCCAGCATTTT. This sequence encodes CASRRLLSDQPQHF.

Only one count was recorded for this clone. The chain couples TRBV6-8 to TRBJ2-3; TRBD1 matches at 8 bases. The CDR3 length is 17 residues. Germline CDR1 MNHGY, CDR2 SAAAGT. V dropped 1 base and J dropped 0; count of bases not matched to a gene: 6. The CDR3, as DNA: TGTGCCAGCAGTTACTGGGACAGGATATCTAGCACAGATACGCAGTATTTT. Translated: CASSYWDRISSTDTQYF.

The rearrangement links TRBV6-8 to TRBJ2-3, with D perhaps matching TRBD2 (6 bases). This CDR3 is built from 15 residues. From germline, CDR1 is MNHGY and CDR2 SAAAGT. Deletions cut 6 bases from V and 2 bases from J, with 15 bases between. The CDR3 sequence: CASRTTSLFTDTQYF. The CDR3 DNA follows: TGTGCCAGCAGGACGACTAGTCTCTTCACAGATACGCAGTATTTT.

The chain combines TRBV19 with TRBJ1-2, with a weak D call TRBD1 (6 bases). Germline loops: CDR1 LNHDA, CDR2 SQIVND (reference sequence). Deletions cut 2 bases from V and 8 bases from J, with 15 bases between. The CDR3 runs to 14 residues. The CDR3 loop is CASSIPTGRRGYTF. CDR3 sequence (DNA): TGTGCCAGTAGTATACCAACAGGGCGAAGAGGCTACACCTTC.

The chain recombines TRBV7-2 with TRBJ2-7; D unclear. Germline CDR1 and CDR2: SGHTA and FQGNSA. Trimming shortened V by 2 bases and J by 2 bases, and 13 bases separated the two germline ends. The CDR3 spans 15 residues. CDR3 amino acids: CASSLFSERAYEQYF. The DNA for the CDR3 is TGTGCCAGCAGCTTATTCAGCGAGAGAGCCTACGAGCAGTACTTC.

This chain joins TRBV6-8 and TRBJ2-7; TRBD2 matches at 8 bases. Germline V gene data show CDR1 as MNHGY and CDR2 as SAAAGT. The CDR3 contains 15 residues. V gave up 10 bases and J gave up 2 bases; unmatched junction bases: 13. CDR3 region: CAIRDIAGNPYEQYF. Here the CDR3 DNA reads TGTGCCATCAGAGATATAGCGGGAAACCCCTACGAGCAGTACTTC.

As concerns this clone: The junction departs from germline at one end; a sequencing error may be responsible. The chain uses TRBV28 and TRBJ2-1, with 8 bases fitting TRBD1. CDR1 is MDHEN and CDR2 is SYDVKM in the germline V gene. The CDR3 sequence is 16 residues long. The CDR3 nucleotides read TGTGCCAGCAGTTTAACCGGACAGGGTTACTACAATGAGCAATTCTTC. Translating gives CASSLTGQGYYNEQFF.

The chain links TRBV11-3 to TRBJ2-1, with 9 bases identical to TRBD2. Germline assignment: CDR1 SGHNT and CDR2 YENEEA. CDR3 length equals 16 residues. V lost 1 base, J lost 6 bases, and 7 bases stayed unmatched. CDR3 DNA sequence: TGTGCCAGCAGCTTAGTACGAGCGGGGGGTATCAATGAGCAGTTCTTC. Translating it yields CASSLVRAGGINEQFF.

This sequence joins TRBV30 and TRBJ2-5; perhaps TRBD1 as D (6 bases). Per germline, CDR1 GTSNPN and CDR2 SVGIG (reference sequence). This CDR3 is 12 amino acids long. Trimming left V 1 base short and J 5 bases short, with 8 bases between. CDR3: CAWSAGVETQYF. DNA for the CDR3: TGTGCCTGGAGTGCAGGGGTTGAGACCCAGTACTTC.

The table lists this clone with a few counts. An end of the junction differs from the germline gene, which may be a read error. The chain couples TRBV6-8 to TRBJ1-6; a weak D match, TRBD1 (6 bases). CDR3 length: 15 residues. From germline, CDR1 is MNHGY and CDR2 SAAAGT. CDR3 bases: TGTGCCATCAGTGACTCCCAGGGGATAGGTTCACCCCTCCACTTT. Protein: CAISDSQGIGSPLHF.

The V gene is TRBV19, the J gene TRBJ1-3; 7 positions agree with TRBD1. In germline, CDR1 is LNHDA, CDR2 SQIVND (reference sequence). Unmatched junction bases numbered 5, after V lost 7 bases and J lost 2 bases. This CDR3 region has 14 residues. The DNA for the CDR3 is TGTGCCAGTACTAAGACAGGGACTGGAAACACCATATATTTT. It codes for CASTKTGTGNTIYF. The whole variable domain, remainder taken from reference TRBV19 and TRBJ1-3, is DGGITQSPKYLFRKEGQNVTLSCEQNLNHDAMYWYRQDPGQGLRLIYYSQIVNDFQKGDIAEGYSVSREKKESFPLTVTSAQKNPTAFYLCASTKTGTGNTIYFGEGSWLTVV.

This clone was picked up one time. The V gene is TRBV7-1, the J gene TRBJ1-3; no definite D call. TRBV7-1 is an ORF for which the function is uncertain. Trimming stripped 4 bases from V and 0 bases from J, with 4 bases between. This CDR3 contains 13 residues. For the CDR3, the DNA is TGTGCCAGCAGCTGGGACTCTGGAAACACCATATATTTT. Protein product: CASSWDSGNTIYF.

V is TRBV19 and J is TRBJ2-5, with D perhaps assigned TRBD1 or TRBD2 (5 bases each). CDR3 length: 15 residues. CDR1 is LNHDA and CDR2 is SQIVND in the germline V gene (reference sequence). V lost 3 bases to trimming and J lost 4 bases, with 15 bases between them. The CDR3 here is CASSMRGPRRETQYF. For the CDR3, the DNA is TGTGCCAGTAGTATGAGGGGCCCGCGGAGAGAGACCCAGTACTTC.

This chain's CDR3 is CASSPPGGGYGYTF. The CDR3 coding sequence is TGTGCCAGCAGTCCGCCGGGGGGAGGCTATGGCTACACCTTC. This sequence joins TRBV6-8 and TRBJ1-2; weak D call: TRBD1 (5 bases). Trimming shortened V by 5 bases and J by 4 bases, and 14 bases separated the two germline ends. The CDR3 spans 14 residues. Germline V gene sequence: CDR1 MNHGY, CDR2 SAAAGT.